One sample yielded the 18 T cell receptor beta chains listed below, sequenced in a study of blood T cell repertoires in COVID-19. The assay was immunoSEQ multiplex PCR, and TCRdb's table has in-frame clones only and misses some. The sample shows fewer than 500,000 clones, roughly 90% of them seen only once. The material sequenced was peripheral blood. The receptors come from a woman in her thirties with active or convalescent COVID-19.

The chain has TRBV4-1 and TRBJ1-6, with unresolved D. Germline CDR1 is MGHRA and CDR2 is YSYEKL. Trimming shortened V by 1 base and J by 5 bases, and 12 bases separated the two germline ends. CDR3 size: 16 residues. This chain's CDR3 is CASSQAEFHHNSPLHF. As DNA, the CDR3 is TGCGCCAGCAGCCAAGCCGAGTTCCACCATAATTCACCCCTCCACTTT.

This chain connects TRBV7-9 to TRBJ1-1; 8 bases map to TRBD1. This CDR3 has 17 amino acids. Trimming at V came to 3 bases and at J to 0 bases, leaving 9 bases not matched to a gene. Germline V gives CDR1 SEHNR, CDR2 FQNEAQ (reference sequence). CDR3 loop: CASSFFPRDRMNTEAFF. DNA for the CDR3: TGTGCCAGCAGCTTCTTCCCGCGGGACAGGATGAACACTGAAGCTTTCTTT.

V and J are TRBV5-8 and TRBJ2-7; TRBD1 is a possible D gene (6 bases). Germline CDR1 reads SGHTS; CDR2 reads YDEGEE. Trimming stripped 2 bases from V and 3 bases from J, with 9 bases between. The CDR3 spans 13 residues. The CDR3: CASSFGQLYEQYF. For the CDR3, the DNA is TGTGCCAGCAGCTTTGGACAGCTCTACGAGCAGTACTTC.

This chain connects TRBV27 to TRBJ1-1, with unresolved D. The CDR3 totals 14 residues. V dropped 6 bases and J dropped 5 bases, with 16 bases sitting between them. Per germline, CDR1 MNHEY and CDR2 SMNVEV (reference sequence). The CDR3 loop reads CASRGGAGLTEAFF. CDR3 sequence (DNA): TGTGCCAGCAGGGGAGGAGCCGGCTTAACTGAAGCTTTCTTT.

This sequence joins TRBV6-5 and TRBJ1-2; the match to TRBD1 covers 7 bases. The germline V gene has CDR1 MNHEY and CDR2 SVGAGI. This CDR3 is built from 15 residues. The trim removed 2 bases at V and 3 bases at J, leaving 6 bases unmatched. The CDR3 sequence is CASSYRDSSYYGYTF. CDR3 sequence (DNA): TGTGCCAGCAGTTACAGGGACAGCTCCTACTATGGCTACACCTTC.

V and J are TRBV7-6 and TRBJ2-7; 7 bases are shared with TRBD2. After removal of 1 base from V and 0 bases from J, the junction contained 3 bases not matched to a gene. Germline V CDR1 and CDR2: SGHVS, FNYEAQ. This CDR3 spans 15 amino acids. CDR3 protein: CASSLVGGGSYEQYF. The CDR3 nucleotides are TGTGCCAGCAGCTTAGTGGGGGGGGGCTCCTACGAGCAGTACTTC.

This chain connects TRBV7-9 to TRBJ2-2; D is undetermined. Between the trimmed V and J ends, which lost 5 bases and 4 bases, there was a span of 5 bases. The germline V gene has CDR1 SEHNR and CDR2 FQNEAQ (reference sequence). The CDR3 has 12 amino acids. The CDR3 is CASSLLTGELFF. The CDR3 region has the DNA TGTGCCAGCAGCCTACTCACCGGGGAGCTGTTTTTT.

The chain combines TRBV18 with TRBJ1-1, with D perhaps TRBD1 (6 bases). With 2 bases removed from V and 2 bases from J, the gap between germline ends came to 9 bases. CDR1 and CDR2 from the germline V gene are KGHSH and LQKENI. This CDR3 comprises 14 residues. In DNA, the CDR3 is TGTGCCAGCTCACCAGCCGGGACAAACACTGAAGCTTTCTTT. This translates into CASSPAGTNTEAFF.

In this sample, this clone turned up once. The chain combines TRBV7-8 with TRBJ1-1; D is undetermined. Trimming pared 7 bases from V and 0 bases from J, leaving 9 bases between. This CDR3 has 13 residues. Germline CDR1 and CDR2: SGHVS and FQNEAQ. CDR3 in DNA: TGTGCCAGCACAGAACACCTGAACACTGAAGCTTTCTTT. Translation: CASTEHLNTEAFF.

This clone showed up just once. The chain combines TRBV6-5 with TRBJ1-4; TRBD1 aligns across 8 bases. Per germline, CDR1 MNHEY and CDR2 SVGAGI. The junction had 3 bases not matched to a gene; V was cut back by 7 bases and J by 8 bases. CDR3 size: 12 residues. In DNA form, the CDR3 reads TGTGCCAGCAACAGGGGGTTGGAAAAACTGTTTTTT. It yields the protein CASNRGLEKLFF.

In this sample, this clone turned up once. The CDR3 DNA is TGTGCCAGCAGCCAAGAGAAAGGCAGGGGCTACGAGCAGTACTTC. Its protein product is CASSQEKGRGYEQYF. J is TRBJ2-7 and V is TRBV4-2, with TRBD1 as a possible D gene (6 bases). This CDR3 contains 15 residues. CDR1 LGHNA and CDR2 YNFKEQ come from the germline V gene. The V end was cut by 0 bases, the J end by 3 bases, with 12 bases between.

The chain links TRBV29-1 to TRBJ1-1, with TRBD1 matching 10 bases. The CDR3 sequence is 15 residues long. Germline CDR1 and CDR2: SQVTM and ANQGSEA. With 2 bases clipped from V and 5 bases from J, the junction kept 8 bases outside the gene matches. The CDR3 DNA sequence: TGCAGCGTTGAACCCTCGACAGGGGGCTCAACTGAAGCTTTCTTT. The encoded protein is CSVEPSTGGSTEAFF.

This chain links TRBV29-1 with TRBJ2-5; TRBD2 matches at 16 bases. CDR1 and CDR2 (germline): SQVTM, ANQGSEA. The CDR3 consists of 17 residues. Trimming at V came to 6 bases and at J to 0 bases, leaving 7 bases not matched to a gene. The CDR3 loop is CSVEGTSGREYQETQYF. CDR3 DNA sequence: TGCAGCGTCGAGGGGACTAGCGGGAGGGAGTACCAAGAGACCCAGTACTTC.

The V gene is TRBV5-4, the J gene TRBJ2-3; no firm D call. Germline lookup yields CDR1 SGHNT and CDR2 YYREEE (reference sequence). Trimming pared 1 base from V and 0 bases from J, leaving 12 bases between. This CDR3 comprises 16 residues. The CDR3 region has the DNA TGTGCCAGCAGCTTGCGGCAGCGTTCTAGCACAGATACGCAGTATTTT. This translates into CASSLRQRSSTDTQYF.

V usage is TRBV5-6 and J usage is TRBJ2-7, with D hard to call. Trimming took 4 bases from V and 4 from J, leaving 9 bases between them. The germline CDR1 and CDR2 sequences are SGHDT and YYEEEE. CDR3 length: 12 residues. This chain's CDR3 is CASSRDGYEQYF. The CDR3 DNA reads TGTGCCAGCAGCCGCGACGGGTACGAGCAGTACTTC.

The gene calls are TRBV19 and TRBJ1-5; D is uncertain. This CDR3 comprises 14 residues. Trimming shortened V by 0 bases and J by 5 bases, and 8 bases separated the two germline ends. The germline V gene has CDR1 LNHDA and CDR2 SQIVND (reference sequence). CDR3 residues: CASSIDRGYQPQHF. The CDR3 DNA sequence: TGTGCCAGTAGTATAGACCGAGGGTATCAGCCCCAGCATTTT.

The J gene is TRBJ2-1, the V gene TRBV5-6, with 8 bases fitting TRBD2. Germline values: CDR1 SGHDT, CDR2 YYEEEE. The CDR3 contains 13 residues. Losses at the gene ends were 7 bases for V and 6 bases for J; bases not matched to a gene: 6. As DNA, the CDR3 is TGTGCCAGCCCCGGGGGGGCTTCCAATGAGCAGTTCTTC. It codes for CASPGGASNEQFF.

The rearrangement links TRBV18 to TRBJ2-3, with TRBD2 identical over 11 bases. In germline, CDR1 is KGHSH, CDR2 LQKENI. Losses at the gene ends were 0 bases for V and 5 bases for J; bases not matched to a gene: 7. The CDR3 is made up of 17 amino acids. CDR3 sequence reads: CASSPPFTSGGVDTQYF. As DNA, the CDR3 is TGTGCCAGCTCACCACCGTTCACTAGCGGGGGAGTAGATACGCAGTATTTT. Full variable domain (missing parts from reference TRBV18 and TRBJ2-3): NAGVMQNPRHLVRRRGQEARLRCSPMKGHSHVYWYRQLPEEGLKFMVYLQKENIIDESGMPKERFSAEFPKEGPSILRIQQVVRGDSAAYFCASSPPFTSGGVDTQYFGPGTRLTVL.